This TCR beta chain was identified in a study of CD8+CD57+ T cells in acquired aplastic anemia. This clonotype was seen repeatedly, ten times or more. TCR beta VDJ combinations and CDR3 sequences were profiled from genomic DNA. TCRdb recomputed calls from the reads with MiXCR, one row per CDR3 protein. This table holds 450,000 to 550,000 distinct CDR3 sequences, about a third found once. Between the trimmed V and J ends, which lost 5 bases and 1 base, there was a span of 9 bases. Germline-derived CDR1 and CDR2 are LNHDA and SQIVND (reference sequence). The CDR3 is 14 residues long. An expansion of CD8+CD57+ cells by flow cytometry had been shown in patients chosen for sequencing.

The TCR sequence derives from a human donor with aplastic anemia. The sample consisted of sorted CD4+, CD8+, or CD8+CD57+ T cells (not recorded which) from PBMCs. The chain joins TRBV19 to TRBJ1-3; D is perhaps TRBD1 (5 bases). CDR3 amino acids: CASSQDRSGNTIYF. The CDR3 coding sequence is TGTGCCAGTAGTCAAGACAGATCTGGAAACACCATATATTTT.